The clone carrying this TCR beta chain was counted between two and nine times. Its target is unknown. These data originate in a study of post-analysis software for immune sequencing data. Study information: The disease courses covered relapsing-remitting, secondary progressive and progressive-relapsing multiple sclerosis.

The TCR beta cDNA libraries contained unique molecular identifiers. TCRdb reprocessed the PCR reads via MiXCR and lists one record per CDR3 protein. The sample contains about 770,000 distinct CDR3 sequences, around 45% of which appear only once. The germline gives CDR1 SEHNR, CDR2 FQNEAQ (reference sequence). The CDR3 consists of 16 residues. The V end lost 5 bases, the J end lost 4 bases, and 15 bases lay between the germline ends. Study conclusions and caveats: Five or six TRBV segments appeared more often in patients than in controls, and TRBV5-6, TRBV5-1 and TRBV20-1 were among these. Samples prepared in the same batch strongly co-clustered by F measure. Patients with multiple sclerosis recorded significantly lower normalized Chao1 diversity than controls, the study found.

The rearrangement links TRBV7-9 to TRBJ2-6; possibly TRBD1 for D (5 bases). What was sequenced was blood. The sequence came from a girl aged 10 to 17 with multiple sclerosis. The CDR3: CASSVNQGSGANVLTF. The DNA of the CDR3 is TGTGCCAGCAGCGTCAACCAGGGTTCAGGGGCCAACGTCCTGACTTTC.